The rows below give T cell receptor beta chains drawn from one sample of a study of T cell responses to AZD1222 COVID-19 vaccine. The method was immunoSEQ multiplex PCR; TCRdb's version includes in-frame clones alone and lacks a portion of them. This table holds about 100,000 clones, about 85% found once. Sequences were derived from peripheral blood, sampled on day 0 of AZD1222 vaccination. The receptor set was obtained from an adult in good health. CDR3s include the opening cysteine and the closing phenylalanine or tryptophan. Fields, in order: V gene, CDR3 protein.

TRBV12-5,CASGLSPGQGTEAFF
TRBV6-6,CASSYGNQGDEQFF
TRBV7-9,CASSPRMLAEGGGTYEQYF
TRBV30,CAWSAGTGENYGYTF
TRBV19,CASSTPGLKAADTQYF
TRBV6-4,CASSDGTETDTQYF
TRBV27,CASSLTYLQGHAYGYTF
TRBV10-3,CAISGQGISGELFF
TRBV7-2,CASRPTGLQETQYF
TRBV14,CASSQEGEVMNTEAFF
TRBV7-3,CASSLQGAFSGANVLTF
TRBV29-1,CSVESNSYEQYF
TRBV5-6,CASSLPGVTGELFF